Below, 26 T cell receptor beta chains from the same sample are listed, as sequenced in a study of shared clonotypes between healthy human individuals (dated by TCRdb to about 2020). Library generation was performed with the immunoSEQ multiplex PCR assay. TCRdb's version of the immuneACCESS table is confined to in-frame rearrangements and falls short of the full clone set. An unresolved V gene accounts for under half of the shortfall where checked; the remainder is of unknown origin. The sample table shows 450,000 to 700,000 clones, and less than 97% are seen once. Of the sample, over 0.09% falls within the top ten clones. CD8 naive samples were CD45RO-negative cells positively selected for CCR7, giving a CD45RA+CCR7+ population that excluded TemRA cells. The sample was naive CD8+ T cells sorted from blood. This specimen's cell subset or site label, per the study, means: CD45RA+CCR7+. Receptors originate from a woman in her 30s in good health.

The chain is built from TRBV29-1 and TRBJ2-3; 8 bases are a match to TRBD2. With V trimmed by 4 bases and J by 0 bases, 6 bases remained unmatched. Germline CDR1 SQVTM, CDR2 ANQGSEA. The CDR3 runs 15 residues. The DNA of the CDR3 is TGCAGCGTTGCCATGCGGGGGGCGAGCACAGATACGCAGTATTTT. This sequence encodes CSVAMRGASTDTQYF.

This chain links TRBV27 with TRBJ1-1, with D perhaps TRBD1 (5 bases). Trimming stripped 4 bases from V and 4 bases from J, with 10 bases between. The V gene's germline CDR1 is MNHEY and CDR2 SMNVEV (reference sequence). This CDR3 region has 13 residues. CDR3 in amino acids: CASSSAGITEAFF. The DNA of the CDR3 is TGTGCCAGCAGTTCAGCAGGGATCACTGAAGCTTTCTTT.

The J gene is TRBJ2-7, the V gene TRBV5-1; the match to TRBD2 covers 8 bases. V was pared by 3 bases and J by 2 bases, with 10 bases of the junction left unmatched. Germline V gene data show CDR1 as SGHRS and CDR2 as YFSETQ. The CDR3 has 16 amino acids. CDR3 sequence reads: CASSYLPSGPPYEQYF. CDR3 in DNA: TGCGCCAGCAGCTACCTACCTAGCGGGCCCCCCTACGAGCAGTACTTC.

V is TRBV5-6 and J is TRBJ2-2; TRBD2 might be the D (6 bases). CDR3 length: 15 amino acids. Trimming stripped 2 bases from V and 4 bases from J, with 12 bases between. Germline V CDR1 and CDR2: SGHDT, YYEEEE. The CDR3 nucleotides read TGTGCCAGCAGCTTAGGGACTCGAAGCACCGGGGAGCTGTTTTTT. Translating gives CASSLGTRSTGELFF.

The rearrangement links TRBV28 to TRBJ1-4, with D possibly TRBD1 on 5 matching bases. The CDR3 length is 15 residues. V was trimmed by 5 bases and J by 8 bases, leaving 18 bases between them. The germline CDR1 and CDR2 sequences are MDHEN and SYDVKM. CDR3: CASSPTQGWREKLFF. CDR3 coding DNA: TGTGCCAGCAGTCCTACGCAGGGTTGGCGAGAAAAACTGTTTTTT.

Comments on this clone: The sample contains more than one DNA sequence encoding this CDR3. The J gene is TRBJ2-1, the V gene TRBV6-5; 10 bases line up with TRBD1. Germline trimming cut 0 bases from V and 4 bases from J; bases unmatched to any gene: 3. The CDR3 has 16 residues. Germline CDR1 and CDR2: MNHEY and SVGAGI. The CDR3 nucleotides are TGTGCCAGCAGTTACTCCGGGACAGGGGCATACAATGAGCAGTTCTTC. The encoded protein is CASSYSGTGAYNEQFF.

This rearrangement joins TRBV19 to TRBJ2-7; 8 positions agree with TRBD1. This CDR3 has 14 residues. The trim removed 4 bases at V and 2 bases at J, leaving 4 bases unmatched. The germline V gene encodes CDR1 LNHDA and CDR2 SQIVND (reference sequence). The CDR3 nucleotides are TGTGCCAGTAGTACACAGGGGGGCCCCTACGAGCAGTACTTC. Protein sequence: CASSTQGGPYEQYF.

The chain joins TRBV28 to TRBJ1-2, with 8 positions matching TRBD1. Trimming removed 2 bases from V and 2 bases from J; junction bases left unmatched: 7. This CDR3 contains 16 residues. Germline assignment: CDR1 MDHEN and CDR2 SYDVKM. The CDR3 loop is CASSLLQGAKNYGYTF. CDR3 in DNA: TGTGCCAGCAGTTTACTGCAGGGGGCTAAAAACTATGGCTACACCTTC.

The J gene is TRBJ2-1, the V gene TRBV29-1; D call uncertain. The CDR3 consists of 14 residues. Trimming shortened V by 7 bases and J by 0 bases, and 13 bases separated the two germline ends. CDR1 is SQVTM, CDR2 ANQGSEA, per germline. The CDR3 region has the DNA TGCAGCGCCCCAGGTTCTTACTCCTACAATGAGCAGTTCTTC. Its protein product is CSAPGSYSYNEQFF.

The DNA for the CDR3 is TGTGCCAGCAGCCTTGGGGACTCCAATGAGCAGTTCTTC. Its protein product is CASSLGDSNEQFF. This chain links TRBV13 with TRBJ2-1; possibly TRBD2 for D (6 bases). CDR1 is PRHDT and CDR2 is FYEKMQ in the germline V gene (reference sequence). V was cut by 5 bases and J by 6 bases, with 11 bases left in between. The CDR3 sequence is 13 residues long.

The rearrangement joins TRBV27 to TRBJ2-3; TRBD2 matches 11 bases. CDR1 MNHEY and CDR2 SMNVEV come from the germline V gene (reference sequence). V lost 7 bases and J lost 5; bases outside the gene matches: 11. This CDR3 contains 16 residues. The CDR3 sequence: CASTPALAGGGDTQYF. The CDR3, as DNA: TGTGCCAGCACCCCCGCCCTAGCGGGAGGTGGAGATACGCAGTATTTT.

The J gene is TRBJ2-3, the V gene TRBV7-8, with 10 bases lining up with TRBD2. The CDR3 contains 15 residues. Germline trimming cut 2 bases from V and 3 bases from J; bases unmatched to any gene: 2. From germline, CDR1 is SGHVS and CDR2 FQNEAQ. The CDR3 loop is CASSLLAGETDTQYF. In nucleotides, the CDR3 is TGTGCCAGCAGCTTACTAGCGGGAGAAACAGATACGCAGTATTTT.

The chain combines TRBV25-1 with TRBJ2-7; tentatively, D is TRBD1 (6 bases). Trimming removed 6 bases from V and 1 base from J, with 13 bases in between. The germline gives CDR1 MGHDK, CDR2 SYGVNS. The CDR3 is made up of 14 amino acids. The CDR3: CASSPRGQSYEQYF. DNA of the CDR3: TGTGCCAGCAGCCCTCGCGGACAGTCCTACGAGCAGTACTTC.

V is TRBV27 and J is TRBJ1-2; no clear D gene. The CDR3 runs 10 residues. Germline CDR1 is MNHEY and CDR2 is SMNVEV (reference sequence). V shed 3 bases and J shed 4 bases, with 0 bases lying between them. CDR3 residues: CASSFYGYTF. CDR3 nucleotides: TGTGCCAGCAGTTTCTATGGCTACACCTTC.

The chain carries TRBV29-1 and TRBJ2-7, with 8 bases lining up with TRBD2. Looked up from germline, CDR1 is SQVTM and CDR2 is ANQGSEA. CDR3 length equals 11 residues. The V gene end was trimmed by 7 bases and the J gene end by 1 base; junction bases not matched to a gene: 0. CDR3 DNA: TGCAGCGCGGGGGGGTCCTACGAGCAGTACTTC. This translates into CSAGGSYEQYF.

This chain connects TRBV13 to TRBJ1-2, with a weak D call TRBD1 (5 bases). The CDR3 extends over 15 amino acids. Germline V gives CDR1 PRHDT, CDR2 FYEKMQ (reference sequence). V shed 5 bases and J shed 5 bases, with 18 bases lying between them. CDR3 DNA sequence: TGTGCCAGCAGCGCCCCGGGACGGACGGCTTATGGCTACACCTTC. Encoded protein: CASSAPGRTAYGYTF.

The chain joins TRBV19 to TRBJ2-7; TRBD2 aligns across 7 bases. The CDR3 contains 15 residues. After removal of 3 bases from V and 7 bases from J, the junction contained 12 bases not matched to a gene. The germline V gene has CDR1 LNHDA and CDR2 SQIVND (reference sequence). Written as DNA, the CDR3 is TGTGCCAGTAGTATTGACGGCGGGAGCGCGAGGGAGCAGTACTTC. Translating it yields CASSIDGGSAREQYF.

The rearrangement uses TRBV28 and TRBJ2-7, with D uncertain. Germline V lookup: CDR1 MDHEN, CDR2 SYDVKM. The CDR3 contains 13 residues. V gave up 5 bases and J gave up 2 bases, with 10 bases separating them. The CDR3 sequence: CASSKGPTYEQYF. The CDR3 nucleotides are TGTGCCAGCAGTAAGGGCCCAACCTACGAGCAGTACTTC.

Of note for this clone: A read error may produce the germline difference seen at one junction end. This chain links TRBV13 with TRBJ2-6, with a weak D call TRBD2 (6 bases). CDR1 is PRHDT, CDR2 FYEKMQ, per germline (reference sequence). The CDR3 runs 18 residues. The chain's CDR3 is CASSLGTGARRGANVLTF. CDR3 nucleotides: TGTGCCAGCAGCCTAGGGACGGGAGCAAGGAGAGGGGCCAACGTCCTGACTTTC.

V usage is TRBV2 and J usage is TRBJ1-4; 7 positions match TRBD1. Germline V gene lookup returns CDR1 SNHLY and CDR2 FYNNEI. V lost 3 bases and J lost 0; bases outside the gene matches: 10. The CDR3 sequence is 18 residues long. The CDR3 region has the DNA TGTGCCAGCAGTGACCCGACAGGGCGTGGGGCAACTAATGAAAAACTGTTTTTT. Residues: CASSDPTGRGATNEKLFF. Combining the CDR3 with reference TRBV2 and TRBJ1-4 gives the whole variable domain EPEVTQTPSHQVTQMGQEVILRCVPISNHLYFYWYRQILGQKVEFLVSFYNNEISEKSEIFDDQFSVERPDGSNFTLKIRSTKLEDSAMYFCASSDPTGRGATNEKLFFGSGTQLSVL.

This clone was seen only once. J is TRBJ2-5 and V is TRBV11-2, with unresolved D. Between the trimmed V and J ends, which lost 1 base and 5 bases, there was a span of 14 bases. The CDR3 contains 15 residues. CDR1 is SGHAT, CDR2 FQNNGV, per germline. The CDR3 DNA sequence: TGTGCCAGCAGCTTAGGGGCAGGCTTTAGGGAGACCCAGTACTTC. Translated, it gives CASSLGAGFRETQYF.

V usage is TRBV5-4 and J usage is TRBJ2-5; D is perhaps TRBD1 (6 bases). This CDR3 region has 13 residues. Germline CDR1 and CDR2: SGHNT and YYREEE (reference sequence). The CDR3 DNA reads as TGTGCTACCGGGACGGAGACAGGAGAGACCCAGTACTTC. Amino acid sequence: CATGTETGETQYF.

V usage is TRBV29-1 and J usage is TRBJ2-7; weak D call: TRBD1 (6 bases). The length of the CDR3 is 14 residues. The germline V and J ends were trimmed by 7 bases and 0 bases, with 16 bases remaining between them. Germline loops: CDR1 SQVTM, CDR2 ANQGSEA. The CDR3 loop is CSANTGSGSYEQYF. CDR3 DNA: TGCAGCGCTAATACAGGGTCCGGCTCCTACGAGCAGTACTTC.

The V call is TRBV10-3, the J call TRBJ2-7; the match to TRBD1 covers 9 bases. Trimming cost V 3 bases and J 6 bases; bases outside gene matches: 12. This CDR3 is built from 16 residues. Germline CDR1 and CDR2: ENHRY and SYGVKD. CDR3 sequence reads: CAISDPGGQGISEQYF. The CDR3 DNA sequence: TGTGCCATCAGTGACCCTGGGGGACAGGGAATATCCGAGCAGTACTTC.

This clone was recorded once. This chain joins TRBV28 and TRBJ1-5; 10 nucleotides match TRBD1. This CDR3 contains 14 residues. Unmatched junction bases numbered 1, after V lost 4 bases and J lost 4 bases. In germline, CDR1 is MDHEN, CDR2 SYDVKM. The chain's CDR3 is CASSWTGGNQPQHF. The CDR3 DNA is TGTGCCAGCAGTTGGACAGGGGGGAATCAGCCCCAGCATTTT.

The chain uses TRBV27 and TRBJ2-1; 9 bases fit TRBD2. The CDR3 sequence is 14 residues long. The junction had 6 bases not matched to a gene; V was cut back by 6 bases and J by 6 bases. Germline loops: CDR1 MNHEY, CDR2 SMNVEV (reference sequence). DNA for the CDR3: TGTGCCAGCAGCCCGGGACTAGCAGTCAATGAGCAGTTCTTC. Its protein product is CASSPGLAVNEQFF.